This TCR beta chain was observed in a study of sequential checkpoint blockade in melanoma. Whole-study context: Maintenance nivolumab came after either treatment sequence.

As to treatment: randomized to nivolumab then ipilimumab (arm A) or the reverse (arm B). This clone was seen a handful of times. CDR3 length equals 17 residues. The germline gives CDR1 MNHGY, CDR2 SAAAGT. V lost 0 bases and J 1 base, leaving 15 bases between the germline ends. Measured with immunoSEQ multiplex PCR; TCRdb has only the in-frame clones, and not every one. The sample shows 10,000 to 15,000 clones, about 26% of them seen only once. The input for sequencing was tumor tissue (inferred from file names), taken from a patient given nivolumab and ipilimumab in sequence. The origin of this receptor is a human donor with melanoma. V usage is TRBV6-8 and J usage is TRBJ1-1, with D perhaps matching TRBD1 (5 bases). The CDR3 sequence is CASSYSRGRAGNTEAFF. In DNA, the CDR3 is TGTGCCAGCAGTTACTCGCGGGGCAGGGCCGGGAACACTGAAGCTTTCTTT.